These 20 T cell receptor beta chains share one sample of origin, sequenced in a study of a mutant IDH1 vaccine in newly diagnosed glioma. No antigens are known for them. The table came from immunoSEQ multiplex PCR; TCRdb's copy has only in-frame clones and leaves some out. The sample records 52,000 or so clones, roughly 77% being singletons. The time point here: week 23, last vaccination. The vaccine gave 300 ug of a 20-mer mutant IDH1 peptide subcutaneously per dose. This specimen was PBMCs, taken from a glioma patient whose treatment included an IDH1 peptide vaccine. All receptors come from a woman between 40 and 55 years old with glioma. Some clones in this sample may be carry-over from other donors' samples.

The chain recombines TRBV11-2 with TRBJ1-1; 7 bases map to TRBD1. The germline V gene encodes CDR1 SGHAT and CDR2 FQNNGV. Germline trimming cut 2 bases from V and 10 bases from J; bases unmatched to any gene: 7. The CDR3 has 13 amino acids. The CDR3 region is CASSLTGDRGAFF. In DNA, the CDR3 is TGTGCCAGCAGCTTAACAGGGGACAGAGGAGCTTTCTTT.

The J gene is TRBJ1-2, the V gene TRBV30; D uncertain. CDR1 and CDR2 (germline): GTSNPN, SVGIG (reference sequence). The CDR3 contains 12 residues. V was pared by 3 bases and J by 2 bases, with 7 bases between. The CDR3 protein is CAWSEDNYGYTF. The CDR3 DNA reads as TGTGCCTGGAGCGAGGACAACTATGGCTACACCTTC.

The V and J genes are TRBV29-1 and TRBJ2-1; D unresolved. CDR1 is SQVTM and CDR2 is ANQGSEA in the germline V gene. Deletions cut 7 bases from V and 10 bases from J, with 8 bases between. The CDR3 length is 9 residues. The chain's CDR3 is CSAGEEQFF. The CDR3 DNA reads TGCAGCGCTGGGGAAGAGCAGTTCTTC.

This clone was picked up a small number of times. The chain is built from TRBV12-2 and TRBJ2-1; TRBD2, the D gene given by the table, was not confirmed from the DNA. TRBV12-2 is classified as a pseudogene. This CDR3 comprises 16 residues. This CDR3 reads CASRLLAESSYNEQFF. CDR3 coding DNA: TGTGCAAGTCGCTTGTTAGCTGAGAGCTCCTACAATGAGCAGTTCTTC.

CDR3 in amino acids: CASSGGGGSAKNIQYF. In DNA form, the CDR3 reads TGTGCCAGCAGCGGAGGTGGGGGGTCGGCCAAAAACATTCAGTACTTC. The chain is built from TRBV7-2 and TRBJ2-4, with D maybe TRBD2 (6 bases). Trimming took off 5 bases at V and 1 base at J, with 15 bases between the two ends. The germline CDR1 and CDR2 sequences are SGHTA and FQGNSA. The length of the CDR3 is 16 residues.

CDR3 in amino acids: CASSLSRKGVEAFF. CDR3 in DNA: TGTGCCAGCAGCTTATCTCGCAAAGGGGTTGAAGCTTTCTTT. V is TRBV13 and J is TRBJ1-1, with a possible D match to TRBD1 (5 bases). This CDR3 contains 14 residues. CDR1 is PRHDT and CDR2 is FYEKMQ in the germline V gene (reference sequence). V lost 2 bases, J lost 7 bases, and 14 bases lay in between.

J is TRBJ1-6 and V is TRBV5-6, with 8 bases identical to TRBD1. This CDR3 is built from 15 residues. Per germline, CDR1 SGHDT and CDR2 YYEEEE. Trimming cost V 4 bases and J 9 bases; bases outside gene matches: 9. The CDR3 loop reads CASSPWTGRGSPLHF. The CDR3 DNA reads as TGTGCCAGCAGCCCGTGGACAGGGAGGGGTTCACCCCTCCACTTT.

J is TRBJ1-3 and V is TRBV29-1, with D hard to call. Per the germline V gene, CDR1 is SQVTM and CDR2 is ANQGSEA. Trimming took 4 bases from V and 8 from J, leaving 9 bases between them. The CDR3 has 11 amino acids. CDR3: CSVVLSDTIYF. CDR3 DNA sequence: TGCAGCGTTGTCTTATCGGACACCATATATTTT.

This clone was detected only once. J is TRBJ1-2 and V is TRBV2; D remains ambiguous. The germline gives CDR1 SNHLY, CDR2 FYNNEI. The CDR3 spans 12 residues. The germline V and J ends were trimmed by 3 bases and 4 bases, with 6 bases remaining between them. The CDR3 sequence: CASSEGSYGYTF. Here the CDR3 DNA reads TGTGCCAGCAGTGAGGGCAGCTATGGCTACACCTTC.

The chain has TRBV18 and TRBJ1-2; D is unresolved. Trimming shortened V by 5 bases and J by 3 bases, and 10 bases separated the two germline ends. CDR3 size: 13 residues. The germline V gene encodes CDR1 KGHSH and CDR2 LQKENI. The CDR3 DNA follows: TGTGCCAGCTCAAGAGACCTGGACTATGGCTACACCTTC. It translates to CASSRDLDYGYTF.

This rearrangement joins TRBV27 to TRBJ2-1; D is perhaps TRBD1 or TRBD2 (5 bases each). Per germline, CDR1 MNHEY and CDR2 SMNVEV (reference sequence). This CDR3 has 15 residues. Between the trimmed V and J ends, which lost 6 bases and 0 bases, there was a span of 12 bases. This CDR3 is CASRGEMGSYNEQFF. The CDR3 DNA is TGTGCCAGCAGGGGGGAGATGGGCTCCTACAATGAGCAGTTCTTC.

The V call is TRBV11-2, the J call TRBJ2-3, with D perhaps being TRBD1 or TRBD2 (6 bases each). The germline V gene has CDR1 SGHAT and CDR2 FQNNGV. Trimming removed 4 bases at V and 4 bases at J, with 21 bases between. This CDR3 is 17 amino acids long. The CDR3: CASSSLGGQYSADTQYF. The CDR3 bases are TGTGCCAGCAGCTCTTTAGGGGGGCAATATAGCGCAGATACGCAGTATTTT.

The rearrangement uses TRBV9 and TRBJ2-7, with 10 bases matching TRBD2. Germline V gene data show CDR1 as SGDLS and CDR2 as YYNGEE. This CDR3 has 13 residues. V was clipped by 4 bases and J by 5 bases; unmatched bases: 3. The CDR3 DNA sequence: TGTGCCAGCAGCTCCGGGACTAGCGACGAGCAGTACTTC. This encodes CASSSGTSDEQYF.

V usage is TRBV19 and J usage is TRBJ1-6; TRBD1 matches at 10 bases. Germline V gene lookup returns CDR1 LNHDA and CDR2 SQIVND (reference sequence). The CDR3 covers 15 residues. Trimming cost V 7 bases and J 10 bases; bases outside gene matches: 10. CDR3 sequence: CASTIGTGVRSPLHF. The CDR3 DNA reads as TGTGCCAGTACGATCGGGACAGGGGTACGGTCACCCCTCCACTTT.

CDR3 sequence (DNA): TGTGCCAGCACCGATTACAGTGCAGGAAAGAACACTGAAGCTTTCTTT. Amino acids: CASTDYSAGKNTEAFF. The gene calls are TRBV13 and TRBJ1-1; D gene ambiguous. The CDR3 has 16 residues. Germline CDR1 is PRHDT and CDR2 is FYEKMQ (reference sequence). Trimming pared 7 bases from V and 1 base from J, leaving 19 bases between.

The chain carries TRBV29-1 and TRBJ2-2; maybe TRBD2 (6 bases). The CDR3 covers 15 residues. Germline V CDR1 and CDR2: SQVTM, ANQGSEA. The V end was cut by 5 bases, the J end by 0 bases, with 13 bases between. CDR3 DNA: TGCAGCGTTTGTGGGGCGGGGACGAACACCGGGGAGCTGTTTTTT. Its protein product is CSVCGAGTNTGELFF.

This rearrangement joins TRBV7-9 to TRBJ2-2; D gene uncertain. The CDR3 spans 14 residues. Germline assignment: CDR1 SEHNR and CDR2 FQNEAQ (reference sequence). The V end was cut by 3 bases, the J end by 3 bases, with 8 bases between. This chain's CDR3 is CASSFWVDTGELFF. The DNA of the CDR3 is TGTGCCAGCAGCTTTTGGGTCGACACCGGGGAGCTGTTTTTT.

A single count supports this clone. The CDR3 DNA is TGTGCCAGCAGCGCGTCAGGGGGCTCTGGAAACACCATATATTTT. It translates to CASSASGGSGNTIYF. The rearrangement links TRBV9 to TRBJ1-3, with 7 bases fitting TRBD1. The V gene's germline CDR1 is SGDLS and CDR2 YYNGEE. CDR3 length: 15 residues. V lost 3 bases and J lost 0; bases outside the gene matches: 3.

This clone came up once. The rearrangement joins TRBV5-4 to TRBJ2-1; D possibly uses TRBD1 or TRBD2 (6 bases each). The CDR3 spans 15 residues. Between the trimmed V and J ends, which lost 2 bases and 7 bases, there was a span of 16 bases. CDR1 is SGHNT, CDR2 YYREEE, per germline (reference sequence). The CDR3 here is CASSFPTGAENEQFF. The DNA of the CDR3 is TGTGCCAGCAGCTTCCCCACGGGGGCGGAGAATGAGCAGTTCTTC.

The CDR3 coding sequence is TGTGCCAGCAGCTTTAGGGGACAGGGAGGAAACACCATATATTTT. Protein: CASSFRGQGGNTIYF. This sequence joins TRBV11-2 and TRBJ1-3; 9 nucleotides align to TRBD1. CDR1 SGHAT and CDR2 FQNNGV come from the germline V gene. V lost 3 bases to trimming and J lost 4 bases; unmatched junction nucleotides: 4. The CDR3 is made up of 15 amino acids.